The rows below give T cell receptor beta chains drawn from one sample of a study of PD-L1 blockade in urothelial cancer. Assay: immunoSEQ multiplex PCR; the TCRdb copy retains only in-frame clones and omits some. The data show roughly 45,000 clones, more than 70% seen once. The input for sequencing was PBMCs, taken around atezolizumab (anti-PD-L1) treatment. The receptors were gathered from a man between 60 and 70 years old with urothelial cancer. CDR3s include the opening cysteine and the closing phenylalanine or tryptophan. Fields, in order: V gene, clone size, J gene, D gene, CDR3 protein, CDR3 DNA. The D gene is left open where the match is weak. Rows give clone size only sometimes, using once, few, many, or a class for an expanded clone.

V gene: TRBV5-1; clone size: .; J gene: TRBJ2-2; D gene: TRBD2; CDR3 protein: CASSYRRLAGGHGELFF; CDR3 DNA: TGCGCCAGCAGCTACCGGAGACTAGCGGGGGGTCACGGGGAGCTGTTTTTT
V gene: TRBV29-1; clone size: .; J gene: TRBJ2-3; D gene: TRBD1; CDR3 protein: CSVIVGTAYTDTQYF; CDR3 DNA: TGCAGCGTTATAGTCGGGACAGCATACACAGATACGCAGTATTTT
V gene: TRBV11-2; clone size: .; J gene: TRBJ1-2; D gene: TRBD1; CDR3 protein: CASSVDRENYGYTF; CDR3 DNA: TGTGCCAGCAGCGTTGACAGGGAAAACTATGGCTACACCTTC
V gene: TRBV6-1; clone size: .; J gene: TRBJ2-7; D gene: TRBD1; CDR3 protein: CASRTGTGPYEQYF; CDR3 DNA: TGTGCCAGCAGGACCGGGACAGGGCCCTACGAGCAGTACTTC
V gene: TRBV4-3; clone size: .; J gene: TRBJ2-7; D gene: .; CDR3 protein: CASSQEAAGPSYEQYF; CDR3 DNA: TGCGCCAGCAGTCAAGAAGCAGCGGGCCCCTCCTACGAGCAGTACTTC
V gene: TRBV7-6; clone size: .; J gene: TRBJ2-7; D gene: TRBD2; CDR3 protein: CASSSTPGLAGAYYEQYF; CDR3 DNA: TGTGCCAGCAGCTCCACTCCGGGACTAGCGGGAGCATACTACGAGCAGTACTTC
V gene: TRBV5-6; clone size: .; J gene: TRBJ1-2; D gene: .; CDR3 protein: CASSSQMSYGYTF; CDR3 DNA: TGTGCCAGCAGCTCACAGATGTCCTATGGCTACACCTTC
V gene: TRBV9; clone size: .; J gene: TRBJ2-3; D gene: TRBD2; CDR3 protein: CASSASGRNMDGTDTQYF; CDR3 DNA: TGTGCCAGCAGCGCTAGCGGGAGAAATATGGACGGCACAGATACGCAGTATTTT
V gene: TRBV21-1; clone size: .; J gene: TRBJ2-5; D gene: .; CDR3 protein: CASGLTGGGAKETQYF; CDR3 DNA: TGTGCCAGCGGATTGACAGGCGGTGGGGCCAAAGAGACCCAGTACTTC
V gene: TRBV4-1; clone size: .; J gene: TRBJ2-5; D gene: TRBD2; CDR3 protein: CASSPGLANQETQYF; CDR3 DNA: TGCGCCAGCAGCCCAGGACTAGCGAACCAAGAGACCCAGTACTTC
V gene: TRBV7-9; clone size: .; J gene: TRBJ1-1; D gene: .; CDR3 protein: CASGEGNTEAFF; CDR3 DNA: TGTGCCAGCGGTGAGGGGAACACTGAAGCTTTCTTT
V gene: TRBV6-5; clone size: once; J gene: TRBJ2-5; D gene: .; CDR3 protein: CASGSQETQYF; CDR3 DNA: TGTGCCAGCGGGAGTCAAGAGACCCAGTACTTC
V gene: TRBV11-2; clone size: .; J gene: TRBJ2-5; D gene: TRBD2; CDR3 protein: CASSWTSGRAGETQYF; CDR3 DNA: TGTGCCAGCAGCTGGACTAGCGGGAGGGCAGGAGAGACCCAGTACTTC
V gene: TRBV19; clone size: few; J gene: TRBJ2-3; D gene: TRBD2; CDR3 protein: CASRLMGGSTDTQYF; CDR3 DNA: TGTGCCAGTAGGCTCATGGGGGGGAGCACAGATACGCAGTATTTT
V gene: TRBV7-9; clone size: .; J gene: TRBJ2-2; D gene: .; CDR3 protein: CASSWSGSTGELFF; CDR3 DNA: TGTGCCAGCAGCTGGTCAGGGTCGACCGGGGAGCTGTTTTTT
V gene: TRBV6-1; clone size: .; J gene: TRBJ2-7; D gene: .; CDR3 protein: CASSAGSEQYF; CDR3 DNA: TGTGCCAGCAGTGCGGGGAGCGAGCAGTACTTC
V gene: TRBV6-4; clone size: .; J gene: TRBJ2-6; D gene: TRBD1; CDR3 protein: CASSGTGGSGANVLTF; CDR3 DNA: TGTGCCAGCAGTGGGACAGGGGGCTCTGGGGCCAACGTCCTGACTTTC
V gene: TRBV6-1; clone size: .; J gene: TRBJ2-7; D gene: .; CDR3 protein: CASSVQDSYEQYF; CDR3 DNA: TGTGCCAGCAGTGTACAGGATTCCTACGAGCAGTACTTC
V gene: TRBV7-2; clone size: .; J gene: TRBJ2-3; D gene: TRBD2; CDR3 protein: CASSLGLAGGDTQYF; CDR3 DNA: TGTGCCAGCAGCCTCGGACTAGCGGGAGGAGATACGCAGTATTTT
V gene: TRBV6-6; clone size: .; J gene: TRBJ1-3; D gene: .; CDR3 protein: CASSWGGAGGNTIYF; CDR3 DNA: TGTGCCAGCAGTTGGGGGGGCGCGGGGGGAAACACCATATATTTT
V gene: TRBV6-1; clone size: .; J gene: TRBJ2-7; D gene: .; CDR3 protein: CASSEGGTSTYEQYF; CDR3 DNA: TGTGCCAGCAGTGAAGGGGGGACTTCTACCTACGAGCAGTACTTC
V gene: TRBV28; clone size: .; J gene: TRBJ1-3; D gene: TRBD1; CDR3 protein: CATIGTEIKPSGNTIYF; CDR3 DNA: TGTGCCACCATAGGGACAGAAATTAAGCCCTCTGGAAACACCATATATTTT
V gene: TRBV7-2; clone size: .; J gene: TRBJ1-2; D gene: .; CDR3 protein: CASSSLQGYGYTF; CDR3 DNA: TGTGCCAGCAGCTCCTTACAGGGCTATGGCTACACCTTC
V gene: TRBV6-6; clone size: .; J gene: TRBJ2-1; D gene: .; CDR3 protein: CASTPLPGSGRNEQFF; CDR3 DNA: TGTGCCAGCACTCCCCTTCCGGGGTCAGGAAGGAATGAGCAGTTCTTC
V gene: TRBV7-9; clone size: .; J gene: TRBJ2-5; D gene: TRBD2; CDR3 protein: CASSLGLAGGNGETQYF; CDR3 DNA: TGTGCCAGCAGCTTAGGACTAGCGGGAGGGAATGGTGAGACCCAGTACTTC
V gene: TRBV28; clone size: .; J gene: TRBJ2-3; D gene: .; CDR3 protein: CASIGYGGHTDTQYF; CDR3 DNA: TGTGCCAGCATCGGATACGGCGGCCACACAGATACGCAGTATTTT
V gene: TRBV5-1; clone size: .; J gene: TRBJ2-7; D gene: .; CDR3 protein: CASSLAVRVGATYEQYF; CDR3 DNA: TGCGCCAGCAGCTTGGCCGTTAGAGTGGGAGCGACCTACGAGCAGTACTTC
V gene: TRBV5-6; clone size: .; J gene: TRBJ1-3; D gene: .; CDR3 protein: CASSLGEPGNTIYF; CDR3 DNA: TGTGCCAGCAGCTTGGGCGAGCCTGGAAACACCATATATTTT
V gene: TRBV27; clone size: few; J gene: TRBJ2-7; D gene: TRBD2; CDR3 protein: CASSFGLAGVLGSYEQYF; CDR3 DNA: TGTGCCAGCAGTTTTGGACTAGCGGGAGTGTTAGGGTCCTACGAGCAGTACTTC
V gene: TRBV7-6; clone size: .; J gene: TRBJ1-2; D gene: TRBD1; CDR3 protein: CASSDPLGQRNSYGYTF; CDR3 DNA: TGTGCCAGCAGCGACCCTTTGGGACAGCGGAATAGCTATGGCTACACCTTC
V gene: TRBV29-1; clone size: .; J gene: TRBJ1-2; D gene: .; CDR3 protein: CSVEDRGNRPYGYTF; CDR3 DNA: TGCAGCGTTGAGGATAGGGGGAATCGGCCATATGGCTACACCTTC
V gene: TRBV7-6; clone size: .; J gene: TRBJ1-5; D gene: TRBD1; CDR3 protein: CASSARTGDQPQHF; CDR3 DNA: TGTGCCAGCAGCGCTAGGACAGGTGATCAGCCCCAGCATTTT
V gene: TRBV2; clone size: .; J gene: TRBJ2-7; D gene: TRBD1; CDR3 protein: CAGRQGAYEQYF; CDR3 DNA: TGTGCCGGTAGACAGGGGGCTTACGAGCAGTACTTC
V gene: TRBV28; clone size: .; J gene: TRBJ2-1; D gene: .; CDR3 protein: CASSLGTRKGEQFF; CDR3 DNA: TGTGCCAGCAGTTTAGGGACAAGAAAGGGTGAGCAGTTCTTC